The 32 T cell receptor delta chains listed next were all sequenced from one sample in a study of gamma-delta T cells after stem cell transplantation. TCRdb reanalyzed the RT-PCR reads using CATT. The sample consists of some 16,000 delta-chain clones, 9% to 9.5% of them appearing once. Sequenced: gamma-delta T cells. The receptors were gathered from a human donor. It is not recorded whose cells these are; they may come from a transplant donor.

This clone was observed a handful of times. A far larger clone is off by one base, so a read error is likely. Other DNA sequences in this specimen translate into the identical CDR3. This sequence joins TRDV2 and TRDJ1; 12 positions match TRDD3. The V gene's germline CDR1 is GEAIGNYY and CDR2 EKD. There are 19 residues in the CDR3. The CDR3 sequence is CACDTVGAGGYDSTDKLIF. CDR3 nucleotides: TGTGCCTGTGACACCGTGGGGGCTGGGGGATACGACTCGACCGATAAGCTCATCTTT.

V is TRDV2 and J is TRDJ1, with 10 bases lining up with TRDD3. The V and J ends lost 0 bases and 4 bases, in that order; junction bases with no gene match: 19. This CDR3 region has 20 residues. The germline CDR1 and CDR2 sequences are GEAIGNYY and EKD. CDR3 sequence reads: CACDTVYGGYRWDYIDKLIF. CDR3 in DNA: TGTGCCTGTGACACCGTCTATGGGGGATACCGGTGGGATTACATCGATAAACTCATCTTT.

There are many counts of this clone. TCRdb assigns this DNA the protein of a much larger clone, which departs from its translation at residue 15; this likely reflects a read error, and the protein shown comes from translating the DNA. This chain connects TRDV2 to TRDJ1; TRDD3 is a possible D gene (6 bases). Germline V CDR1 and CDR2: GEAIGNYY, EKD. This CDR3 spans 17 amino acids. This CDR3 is CACDTVGDLAYTDKPIF. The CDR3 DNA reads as TGTGCCTGTGACACAGTCGGGGATCTGGCCTACACCGATAAACCCATCTTT.

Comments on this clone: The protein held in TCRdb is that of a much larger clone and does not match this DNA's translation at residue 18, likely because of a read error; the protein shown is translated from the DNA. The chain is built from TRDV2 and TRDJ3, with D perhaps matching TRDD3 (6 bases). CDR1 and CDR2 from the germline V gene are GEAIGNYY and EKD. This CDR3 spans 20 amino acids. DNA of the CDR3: TGTGCCTGTGACACCCCGAATACTGGGACGAGGTCCTGGGACACCCGACAGACGTTTTTC. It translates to CACDTPNTGTRSWDTRQTFF.

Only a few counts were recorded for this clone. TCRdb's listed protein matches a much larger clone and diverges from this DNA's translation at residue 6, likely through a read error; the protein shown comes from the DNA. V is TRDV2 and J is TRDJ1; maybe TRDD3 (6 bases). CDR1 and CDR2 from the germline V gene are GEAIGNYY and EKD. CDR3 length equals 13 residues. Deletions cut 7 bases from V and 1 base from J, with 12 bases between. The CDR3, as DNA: TGTGCCTGCTTGGGGGTACGCACCGATAAACTCATCTTT. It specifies CACLGVRTDKLIF.

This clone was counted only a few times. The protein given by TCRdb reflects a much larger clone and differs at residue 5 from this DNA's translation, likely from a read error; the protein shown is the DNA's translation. CDR3 amino acids: CACDLVLGDTLPVSSWDTRQMFF. The DNA for the CDR3 is TGTGCCTGTGACCTCGTACTGGGGGATACCCTTCCCGTTAGCTCCTGGGACACCCGACAGATGTTTTTC. This chain links TRDV2 with TRDJ3; TRDD3 aligns across 12 bases. V trimming: 3 bases; J trimming: 0 bases; junction bases outside the gene matches: 17. The CDR3 is 23 residues long. Germline CDR1 and CDR2: GEAIGNYY and EKD.

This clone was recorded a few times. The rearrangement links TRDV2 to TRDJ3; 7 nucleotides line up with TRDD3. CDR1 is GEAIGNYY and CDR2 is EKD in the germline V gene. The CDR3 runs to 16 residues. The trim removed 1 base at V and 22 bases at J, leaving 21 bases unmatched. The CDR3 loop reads CACDTAGGVDTRHIFF. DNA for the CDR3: TGTGCCTGTGACACGGCTGGGGGCGTCGACACCCGCCATATTTTTTTC.

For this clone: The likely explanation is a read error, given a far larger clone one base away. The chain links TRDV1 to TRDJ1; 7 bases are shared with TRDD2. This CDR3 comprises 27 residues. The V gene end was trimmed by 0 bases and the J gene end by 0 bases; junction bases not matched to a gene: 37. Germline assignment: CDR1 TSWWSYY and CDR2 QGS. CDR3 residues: CALGELVRPPGPFLPTVLDPYTDKLIF. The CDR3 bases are TGTGCTCTTGGGGAACTAGTCCGTCCGCCAGGCCCTTTCCTACCTACCGTACTGGACCCTTACACCGATAAACTCATCTTT.

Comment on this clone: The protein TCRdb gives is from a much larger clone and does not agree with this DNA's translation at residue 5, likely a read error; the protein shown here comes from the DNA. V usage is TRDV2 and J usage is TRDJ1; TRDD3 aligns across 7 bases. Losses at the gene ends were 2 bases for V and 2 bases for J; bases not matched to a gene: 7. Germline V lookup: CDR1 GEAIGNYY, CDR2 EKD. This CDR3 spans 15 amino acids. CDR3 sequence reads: CACDKLTGVTDKLIF. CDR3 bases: TGTGCCTGTGACAAACTCACTGGGGTTACCGATAAACTCATCTTT.

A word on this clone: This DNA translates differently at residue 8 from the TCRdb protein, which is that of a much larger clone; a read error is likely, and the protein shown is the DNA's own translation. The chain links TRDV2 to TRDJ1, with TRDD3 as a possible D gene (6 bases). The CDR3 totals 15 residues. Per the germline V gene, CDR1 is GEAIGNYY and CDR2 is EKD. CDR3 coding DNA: TGTGCCTGTGACACCGTGGGGGCTCAAACCGATAACCTCATCTTT. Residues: CACDTVGAQTDNLIF.

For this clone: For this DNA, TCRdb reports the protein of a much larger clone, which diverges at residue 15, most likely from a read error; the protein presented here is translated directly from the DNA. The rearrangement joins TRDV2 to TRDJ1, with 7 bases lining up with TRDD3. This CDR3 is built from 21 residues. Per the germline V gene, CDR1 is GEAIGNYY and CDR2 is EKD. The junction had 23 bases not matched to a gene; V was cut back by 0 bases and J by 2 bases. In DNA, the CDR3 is TGTGCCTGTGACACCGTCCGTTTAACTGGGGAACTCTCTGGGAAGACCGATAAACTCATCTTT. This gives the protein CACDTVRLTGELSGKTDKLIF.

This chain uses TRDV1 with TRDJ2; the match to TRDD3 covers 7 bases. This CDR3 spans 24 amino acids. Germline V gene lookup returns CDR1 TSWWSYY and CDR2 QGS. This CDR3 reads CAIGEPTYCIPRYTVGYGTAQLFF. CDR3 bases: TGTGCCATTGGGGAGCCGACTTACTGCATACCCAGGTATACTGTTGGATACGGGACAGCACAACTCTTCTTT.

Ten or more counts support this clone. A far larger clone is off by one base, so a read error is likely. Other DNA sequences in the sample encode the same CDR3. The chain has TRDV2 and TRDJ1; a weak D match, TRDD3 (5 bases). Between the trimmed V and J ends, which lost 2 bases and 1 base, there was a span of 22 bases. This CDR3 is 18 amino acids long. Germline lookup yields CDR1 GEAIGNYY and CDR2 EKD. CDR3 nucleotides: TGTGCCTGTGACATATTAACCGTCGACGGGGACACCACCGATAAACTCATCTTT. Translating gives CACDILTVDGDTTDKLIF.

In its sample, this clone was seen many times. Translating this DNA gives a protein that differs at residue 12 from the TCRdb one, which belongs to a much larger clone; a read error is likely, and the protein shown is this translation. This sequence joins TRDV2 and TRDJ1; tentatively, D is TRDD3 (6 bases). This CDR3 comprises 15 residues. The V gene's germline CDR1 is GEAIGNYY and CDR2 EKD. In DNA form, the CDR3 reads TGTGCCTGTGACACGTTACTGGGTGGGTCCGATAACCTCATCTTT. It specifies CACDTLLGGSDNLIF.

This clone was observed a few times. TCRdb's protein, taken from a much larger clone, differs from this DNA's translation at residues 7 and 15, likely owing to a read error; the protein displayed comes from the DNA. The DNA for the CDR3 is TGTGCCTGTGACACCCTTCCTGGGGGATACAAGAGCTCCTGGTACACCCGACAGATGTTTTTC. Translation: CACDTLPGGYKSSWYTRQMFF. The chain carries TRDV2 and TRDJ3, with TRDD3 identical over 11 bases. Germline values: CDR1 GEAIGNYY, CDR2 EKD. The CDR3 consists of 21 residues.

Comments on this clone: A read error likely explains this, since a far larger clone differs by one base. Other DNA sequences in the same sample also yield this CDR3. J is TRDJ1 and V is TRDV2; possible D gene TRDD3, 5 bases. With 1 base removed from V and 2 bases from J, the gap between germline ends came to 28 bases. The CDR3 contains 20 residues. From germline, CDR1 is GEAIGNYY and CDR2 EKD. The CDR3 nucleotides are TGTGCCTGTGACACTATCCTTTCCCGTGGGGCTGGGACCGCTACCGATAAACTCATCTTT. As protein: CACDTILSRGAGTATDKLIF.

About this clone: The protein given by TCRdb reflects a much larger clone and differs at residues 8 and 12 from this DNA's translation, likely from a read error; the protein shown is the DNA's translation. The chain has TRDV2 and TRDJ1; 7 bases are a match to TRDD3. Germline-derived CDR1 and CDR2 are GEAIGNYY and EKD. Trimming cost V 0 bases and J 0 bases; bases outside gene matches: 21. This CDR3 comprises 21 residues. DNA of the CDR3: TGTGCCTGTGACACCCTCAATCGCGTACTGGGGATTAGATCGTACACCGATAAACTCATCTTT. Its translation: CACDTLNRVLGIRSYTDKLIF.

CDR3: CACDTRGDTLADKLIF. CDR3 bases: TGTGCCTGTGACACACGGGGGGATACGTTGGCCGATAAACTCATCTTT. The chain is built from TRDV2 and TRDJ1; TRDD3 aligns across 10 bases. The ends lost 1 base at V and 3 bases at J; junction bases unmatched: 7. This CDR3 has 16 residues. The germline gives CDR1 GEAIGNYY, CDR2 EKD.

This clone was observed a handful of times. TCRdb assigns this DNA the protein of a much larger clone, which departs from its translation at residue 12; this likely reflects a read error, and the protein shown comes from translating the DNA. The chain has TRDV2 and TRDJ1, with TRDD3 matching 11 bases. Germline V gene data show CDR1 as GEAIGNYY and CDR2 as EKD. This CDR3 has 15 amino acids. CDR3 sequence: CACDNLGDTGDRLIF. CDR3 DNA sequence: TGTGCCTGTGACAATCTGGGGGATACTGGCGATAGACTCATCTTT.

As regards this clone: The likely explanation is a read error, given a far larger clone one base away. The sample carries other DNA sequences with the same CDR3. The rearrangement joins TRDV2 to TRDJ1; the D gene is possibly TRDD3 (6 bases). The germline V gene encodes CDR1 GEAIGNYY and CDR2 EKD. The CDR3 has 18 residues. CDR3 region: CACDTVGGPPYLTDKLIF. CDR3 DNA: TGTGCCTGTGACACCGTTGGGGGTCCCCCCTATTTGACCGATAAACTAATCTTT.

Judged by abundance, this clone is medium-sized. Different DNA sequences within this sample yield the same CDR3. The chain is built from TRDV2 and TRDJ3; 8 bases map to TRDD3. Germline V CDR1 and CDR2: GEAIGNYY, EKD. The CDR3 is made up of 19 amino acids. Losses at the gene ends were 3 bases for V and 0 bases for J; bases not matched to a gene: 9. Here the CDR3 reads CACDPTGGWSSWDTRQMFF. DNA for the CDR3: TGTGCCTGTGACCCTACTGGGGGTTGGAGCTCCTGGGACACCCGACAGATGTTTTTC.

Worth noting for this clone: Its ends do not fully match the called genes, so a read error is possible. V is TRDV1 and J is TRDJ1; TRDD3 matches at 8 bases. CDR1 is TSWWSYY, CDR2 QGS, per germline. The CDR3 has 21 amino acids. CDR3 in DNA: TGCTCTGGGGCCATCCCCCTCGGAAGATTGGGGGATCCCGCCGGTGCCGATAAACTCATCTTT. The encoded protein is CSGAIPLGRLGDPAGADKLIF.

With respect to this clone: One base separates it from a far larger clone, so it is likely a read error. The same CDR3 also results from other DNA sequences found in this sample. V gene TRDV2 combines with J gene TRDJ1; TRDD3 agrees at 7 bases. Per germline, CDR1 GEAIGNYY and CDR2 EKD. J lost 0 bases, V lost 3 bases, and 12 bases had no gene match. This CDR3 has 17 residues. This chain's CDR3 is CACDLVGDTRNTDKLIF. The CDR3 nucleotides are TGTGCCTGTGACTTGGTGGGGGACACCCGAAACACCGATAAACTCATCTTT.

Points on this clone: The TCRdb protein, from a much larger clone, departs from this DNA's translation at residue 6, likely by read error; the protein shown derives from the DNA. CDR3 loop: CACDIPGGYGSWDTRQMFF. DNA of the CDR3: TGTGCCTGTGATATACCTGGGGGATACGGTTCCTGGGACACCCGACAGATGTTTTTC. This chain uses TRDV2 with TRDJ3; 12 bases are shared with TRDD3. This CDR3 is built from 19 residues. Trimming removed 4 bases from V and 1 base from J; junction bases left unmatched: 7. CDR1 and CDR2 (germline): GEAIGNYY, EKD.

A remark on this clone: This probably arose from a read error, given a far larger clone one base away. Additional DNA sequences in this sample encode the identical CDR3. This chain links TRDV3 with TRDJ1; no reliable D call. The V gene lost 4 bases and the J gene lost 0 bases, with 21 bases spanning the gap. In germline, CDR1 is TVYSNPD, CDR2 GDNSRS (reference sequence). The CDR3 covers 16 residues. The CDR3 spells CACGCVGATDTDKLIF. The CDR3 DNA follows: TGTGCCTGCGGCTGCGTCGGTGCGACGGACACCGATAAACTCATCTTT.

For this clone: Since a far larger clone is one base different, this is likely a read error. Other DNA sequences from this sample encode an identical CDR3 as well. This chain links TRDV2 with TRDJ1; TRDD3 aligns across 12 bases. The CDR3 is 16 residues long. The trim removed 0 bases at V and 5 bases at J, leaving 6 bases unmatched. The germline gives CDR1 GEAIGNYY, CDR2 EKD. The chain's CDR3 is CACDTVLGDTRDKLIF. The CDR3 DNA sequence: TGTGCCTGTGACACCGTTCTGGGGGATACGCGTGATAAACTCATCTTT.

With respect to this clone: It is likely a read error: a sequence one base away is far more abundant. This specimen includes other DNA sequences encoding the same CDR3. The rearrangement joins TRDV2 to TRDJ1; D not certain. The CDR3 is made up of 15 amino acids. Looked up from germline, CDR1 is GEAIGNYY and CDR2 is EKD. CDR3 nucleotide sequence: TGTGCCTGTGACACCGTTCACCGGAACGGCGATAAACTCATCTTC. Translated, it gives CACDTVHRNGDKLIF.

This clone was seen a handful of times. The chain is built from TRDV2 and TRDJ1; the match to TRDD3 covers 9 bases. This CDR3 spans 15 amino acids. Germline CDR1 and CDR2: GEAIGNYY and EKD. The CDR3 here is CAGLGDMGYTDKLIF. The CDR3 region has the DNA TGTGCTGGATTGGGGGATATGGGGTACACCGATAAACTCATCTTT.

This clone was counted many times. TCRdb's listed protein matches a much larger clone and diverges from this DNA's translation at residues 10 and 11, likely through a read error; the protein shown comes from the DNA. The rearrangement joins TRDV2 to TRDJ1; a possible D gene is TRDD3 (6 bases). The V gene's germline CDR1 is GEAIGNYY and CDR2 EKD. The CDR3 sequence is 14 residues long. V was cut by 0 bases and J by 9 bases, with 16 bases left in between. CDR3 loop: CACDTVSGEKQLIF. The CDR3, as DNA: TGTGCCTGTGACACCGTGTCGGGGGAGAAGCAACTCATCTTT.

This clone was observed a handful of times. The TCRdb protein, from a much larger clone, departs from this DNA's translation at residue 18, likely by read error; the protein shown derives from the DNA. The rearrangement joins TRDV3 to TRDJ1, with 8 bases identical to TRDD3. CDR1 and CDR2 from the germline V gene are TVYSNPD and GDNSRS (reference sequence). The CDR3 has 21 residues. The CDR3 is CAFSQLGRFWGYPLWTDELIF. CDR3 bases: TGTGCCTTTAGTCAGCTGGGACGATTTTGGGGATACCCTTTGTGGACCGATGAACTCATCTTT.

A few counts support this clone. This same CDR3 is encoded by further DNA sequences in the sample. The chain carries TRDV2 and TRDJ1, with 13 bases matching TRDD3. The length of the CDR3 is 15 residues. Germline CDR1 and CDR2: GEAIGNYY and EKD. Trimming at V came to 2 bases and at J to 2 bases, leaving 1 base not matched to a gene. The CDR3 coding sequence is TGTGCCTGTGACATACTGGGGGATACGACCGATAAACTCATCTTT. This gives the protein CACDILGDTTDKLIF.

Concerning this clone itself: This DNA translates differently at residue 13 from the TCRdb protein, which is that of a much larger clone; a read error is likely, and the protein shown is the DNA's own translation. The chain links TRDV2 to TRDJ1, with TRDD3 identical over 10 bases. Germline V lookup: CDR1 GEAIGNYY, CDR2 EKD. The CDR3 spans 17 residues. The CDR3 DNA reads TGTGCCTGTGACTTGGTGGGGGATACCCGAAACACCTATAAACTCATCTTT. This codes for CACDLVGDTRNTYKLIF.